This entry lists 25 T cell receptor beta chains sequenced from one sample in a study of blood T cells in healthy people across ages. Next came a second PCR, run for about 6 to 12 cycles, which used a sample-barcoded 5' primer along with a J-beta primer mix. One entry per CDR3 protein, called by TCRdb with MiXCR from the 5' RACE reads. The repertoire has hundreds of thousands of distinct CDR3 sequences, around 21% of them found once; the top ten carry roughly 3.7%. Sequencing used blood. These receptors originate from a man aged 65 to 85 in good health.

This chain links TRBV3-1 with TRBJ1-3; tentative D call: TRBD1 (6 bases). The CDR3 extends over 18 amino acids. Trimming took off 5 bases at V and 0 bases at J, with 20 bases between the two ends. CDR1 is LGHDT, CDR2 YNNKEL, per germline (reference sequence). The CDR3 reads CASSSGTGMGYSGNTIYF. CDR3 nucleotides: TGTGCCAGCAGCTCAGGAACAGGGATGGGATACTCTGGAAACACCATATATTTT.

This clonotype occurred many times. For the CDR3, the DNA is TGCAGCGTTGACTCACAGAGCCAGTACTTC. Residues: CSVDSQSQYF. This sequence joins TRBV29-1 and TRBJ2-4; D remains ambiguous. This CDR3 is built from 10 residues. The V end lost 3 bases, the J end lost 13 bases, and 10 bases lay between the germline ends. From germline, CDR1 is SQVTM and CDR2 ANQGSEA.

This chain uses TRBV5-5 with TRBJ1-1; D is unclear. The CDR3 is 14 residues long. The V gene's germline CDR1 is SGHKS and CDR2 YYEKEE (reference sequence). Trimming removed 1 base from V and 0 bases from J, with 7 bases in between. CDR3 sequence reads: CASSLFAVNTEAFF. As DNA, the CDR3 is TGTGCCAGCAGCTTGTTTGCAGTGAACACTGAAGCTTTCTTT.

CDR3 in DNA: TGTGCCAGCAGCTTAGAGGGGCTGGTAGCGTCCGAGACCCAGTACTTC. The encoded protein is CASSLEGLVASETQYF. The gene calls are TRBV7-2 and TRBJ2-7; D assignment may be TRBD1 or TRBD2 (5 bases each). The DNA end favors TRBJ2-5, so the J call may be wrong. The CDR3 spans 16 residues. CDR1 and CDR2 (germline): SGHTA, FQGNSA.

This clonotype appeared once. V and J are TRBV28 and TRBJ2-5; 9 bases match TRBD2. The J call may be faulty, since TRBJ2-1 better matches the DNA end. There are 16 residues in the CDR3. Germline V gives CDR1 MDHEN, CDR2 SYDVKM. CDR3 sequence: CASSDPRGRARNEQFF. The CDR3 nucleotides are TGTGCCAGCAGTGACCCCCGCGGGAGGGCCCGCAATGAGCAGTTCTTC.

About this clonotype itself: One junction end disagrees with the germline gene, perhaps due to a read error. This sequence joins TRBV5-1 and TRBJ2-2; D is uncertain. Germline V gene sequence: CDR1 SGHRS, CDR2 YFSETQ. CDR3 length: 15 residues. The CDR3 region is CASSLNGQNPGELFF. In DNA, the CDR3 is TGCGCCAGCAGCTTGAACGGCCAGAACCCCGGGGAGCTGTTTTTT.

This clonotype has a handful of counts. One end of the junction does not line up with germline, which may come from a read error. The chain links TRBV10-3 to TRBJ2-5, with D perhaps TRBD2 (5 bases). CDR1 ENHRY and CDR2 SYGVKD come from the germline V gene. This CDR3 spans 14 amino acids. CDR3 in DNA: TGTGCCATCAGTGAGTCGATGAGGGATTCCGAGCAGCACTTC. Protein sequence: CAISESMRDSEQHF.

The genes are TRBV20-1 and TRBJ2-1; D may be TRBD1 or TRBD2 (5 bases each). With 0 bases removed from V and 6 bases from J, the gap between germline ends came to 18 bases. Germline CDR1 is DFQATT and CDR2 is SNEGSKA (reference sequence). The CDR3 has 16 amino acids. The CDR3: CSARDQGPGRSNEQFF. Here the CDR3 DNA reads TGCAGTGCTAGAGATCAGGGACCTGGGCGGTCCAATGAGCAGTTCTTC.

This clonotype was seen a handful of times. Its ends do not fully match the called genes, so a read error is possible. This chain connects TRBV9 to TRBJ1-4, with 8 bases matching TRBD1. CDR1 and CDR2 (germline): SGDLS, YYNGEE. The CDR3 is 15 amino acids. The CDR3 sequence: CTSSAAGGAREKLFF. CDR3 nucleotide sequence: TGTACCAGCAGCGCAGCAGGGGGCGCGAGAGAAAAACTGTTTTTT. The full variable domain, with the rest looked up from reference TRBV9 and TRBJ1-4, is DSGVTQTPKHLITATGQRVTLRCSPRSGDLSVYWYQQSLDQGLQFLIQYYNGEERAKGNILERFSAQQFPDLHSELNLSSLELGDSALYFCTSSAAGGAREKLFFGSGTQLSVL.

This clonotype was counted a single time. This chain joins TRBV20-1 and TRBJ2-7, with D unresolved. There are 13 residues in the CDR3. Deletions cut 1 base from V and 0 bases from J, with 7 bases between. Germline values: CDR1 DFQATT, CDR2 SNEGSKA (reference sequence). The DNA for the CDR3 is TGCAGTGCTAGAGGTGAGACCTCCTACGAGCAGTACTTC. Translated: CSARGETSYEQYF.

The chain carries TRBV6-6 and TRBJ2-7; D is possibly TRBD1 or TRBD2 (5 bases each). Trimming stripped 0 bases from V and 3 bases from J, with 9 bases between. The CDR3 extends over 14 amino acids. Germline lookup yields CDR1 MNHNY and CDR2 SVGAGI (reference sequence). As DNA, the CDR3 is TGTGCCAGCAGTTACTCCTCAGGGAGCTACGAGCAGTACTTC. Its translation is CASSYSSGSYEQYF.

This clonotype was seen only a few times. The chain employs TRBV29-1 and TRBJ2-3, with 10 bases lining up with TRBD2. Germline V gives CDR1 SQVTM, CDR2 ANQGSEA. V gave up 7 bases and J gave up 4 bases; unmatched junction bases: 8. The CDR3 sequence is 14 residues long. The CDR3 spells CSAGASGGSDTQYF. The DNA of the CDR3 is TGCAGCGCCGGGGCTAGCGGGGGATCAGATACGCAGTATTTT.

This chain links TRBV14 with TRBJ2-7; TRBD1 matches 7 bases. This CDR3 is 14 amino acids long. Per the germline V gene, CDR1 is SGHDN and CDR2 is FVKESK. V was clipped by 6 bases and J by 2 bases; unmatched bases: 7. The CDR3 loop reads CASSYYRGTYEQYF. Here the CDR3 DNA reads TGTGCCAGCAGTTACTACAGGGGCACCTACGAGCAGTACTTC.

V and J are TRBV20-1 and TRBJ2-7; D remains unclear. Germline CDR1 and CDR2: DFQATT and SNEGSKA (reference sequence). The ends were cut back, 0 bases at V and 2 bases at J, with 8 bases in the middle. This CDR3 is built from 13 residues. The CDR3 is CSARDMEAYEQYF. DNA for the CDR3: TGCAGTGCTAGAGATATGGAAGCCTACGAGCAGTACTTC.

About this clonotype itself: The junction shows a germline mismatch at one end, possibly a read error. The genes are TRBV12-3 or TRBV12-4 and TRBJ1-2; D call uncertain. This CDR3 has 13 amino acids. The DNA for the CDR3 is TGTGCCAGCAGTTTAGGCTCTTCGACTGGCTACCCCTTC. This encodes CASSLGSSTGYPF.

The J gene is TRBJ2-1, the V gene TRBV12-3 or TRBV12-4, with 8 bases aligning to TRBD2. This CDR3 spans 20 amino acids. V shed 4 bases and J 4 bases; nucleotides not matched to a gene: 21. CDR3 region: CASSSPAGEIFALRYNEQFF. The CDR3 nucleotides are TGTGCCAGCAGTTCCCCAGCGGGAGAAATCTTTGCTTTAAGATACAATGAGCAGTTCTTC.

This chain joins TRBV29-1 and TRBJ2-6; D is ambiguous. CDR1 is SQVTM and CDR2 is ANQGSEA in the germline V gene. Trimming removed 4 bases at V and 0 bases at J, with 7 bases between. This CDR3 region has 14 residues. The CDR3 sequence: CSVGQTSGANVLTF. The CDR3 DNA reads TGCAGCGTTGGGCAGACCTCTGGGGCCAACGTCCTGACTTTC.

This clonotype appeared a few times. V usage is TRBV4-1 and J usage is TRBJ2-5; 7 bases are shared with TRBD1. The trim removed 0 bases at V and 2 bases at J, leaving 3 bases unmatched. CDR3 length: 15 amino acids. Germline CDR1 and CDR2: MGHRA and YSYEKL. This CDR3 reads CASSQDPGQQETQYF. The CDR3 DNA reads TGCGCCAGCAGCCAAGACCCGGGACAGCAAGAGACCCAGTACTTC.

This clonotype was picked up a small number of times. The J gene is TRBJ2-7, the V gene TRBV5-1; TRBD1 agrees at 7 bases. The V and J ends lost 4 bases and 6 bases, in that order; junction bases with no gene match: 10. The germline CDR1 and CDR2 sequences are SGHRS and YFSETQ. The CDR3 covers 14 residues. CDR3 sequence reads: CASSGGQDSPEQYF. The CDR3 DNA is TGCGCCAGCAGCGGCGGACAGGATAGTCCCGAGCAGTACTTC.

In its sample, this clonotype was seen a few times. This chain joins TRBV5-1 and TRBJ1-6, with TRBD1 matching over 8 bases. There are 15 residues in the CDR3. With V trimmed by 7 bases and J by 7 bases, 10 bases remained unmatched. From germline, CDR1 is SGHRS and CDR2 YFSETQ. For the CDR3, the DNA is TGCGCCAGCGGCTCCTCGACAGGGGAAAATTCACCCCTCCACTTT. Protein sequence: CASGSSTGENSPLHF.

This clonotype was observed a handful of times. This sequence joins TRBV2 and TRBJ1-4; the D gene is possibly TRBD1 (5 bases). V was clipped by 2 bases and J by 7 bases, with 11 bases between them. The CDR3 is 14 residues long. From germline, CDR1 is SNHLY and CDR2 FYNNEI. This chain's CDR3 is CASSETTVCEKLFF. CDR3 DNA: TGTGCCAGCAGTGAAACGACAGTGTGTGAAAAACTGTTTTTT. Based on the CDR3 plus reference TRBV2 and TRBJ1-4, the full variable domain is EPEVTQTPSHQVTQMGQEVILRCVPISNHLYFYWYRQILGQKVEFLVSFYNNEISEKSEIFDDQFSVERPDGSNFTLKIRSTKLEDSAMYFCASSETTVCEKLFFGSGTQLSVL.

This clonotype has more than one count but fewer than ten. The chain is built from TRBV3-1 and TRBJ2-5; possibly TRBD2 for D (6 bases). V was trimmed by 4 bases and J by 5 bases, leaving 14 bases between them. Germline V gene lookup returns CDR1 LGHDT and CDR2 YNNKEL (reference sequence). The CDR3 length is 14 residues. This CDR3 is CASSPGLTGETQYF. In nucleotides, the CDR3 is TGTGCCAGCAGCCCCGGACTAACGGGGGAGACCCAGTACTTC.

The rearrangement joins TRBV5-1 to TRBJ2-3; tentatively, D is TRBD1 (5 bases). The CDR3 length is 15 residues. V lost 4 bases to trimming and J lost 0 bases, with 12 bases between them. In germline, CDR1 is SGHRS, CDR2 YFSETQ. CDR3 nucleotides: TGCGCCAGCAGCCAAGACAGTAAAAGCACAGATACGCAGTATTTT. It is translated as CASSQDSKSTDTQYF.

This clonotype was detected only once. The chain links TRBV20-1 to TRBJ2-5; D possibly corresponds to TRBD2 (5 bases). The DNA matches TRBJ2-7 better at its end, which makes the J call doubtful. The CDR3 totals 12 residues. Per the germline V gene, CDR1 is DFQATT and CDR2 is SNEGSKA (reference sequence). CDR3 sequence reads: CSASDFSYEQYF. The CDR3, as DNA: TGCAGTGCCTCGGACTTCTCCTACGAGCAGTACTTC.

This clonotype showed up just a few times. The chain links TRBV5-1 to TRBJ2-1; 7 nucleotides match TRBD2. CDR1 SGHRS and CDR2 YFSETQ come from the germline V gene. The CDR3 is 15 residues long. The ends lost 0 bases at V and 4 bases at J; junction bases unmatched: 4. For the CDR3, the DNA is TGCGCCAGCAGCTTGGCCCGGGGGGAGTACAATGAGCAGTTCTTC. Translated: CASSLARGEYNEQFF.